This T cell receptor (beta chain) is drawn from a study of cytomegalovirus exposure and HLA in healthy donors. Study-wide context: The Caucasian-associated ancestry cluster contained 75% to 85% of the approximately 390 genotyped donors.

Study-level findings and limits: Later analysis suggested most CMV-associated TCR beta chains were HLA-restricted.

As regards this clone: Its antigen is still unknown.

With 60 Vbeta and 13 Jbeta primers, the PCR was carried out. Authors' methods: Around 11 million shared chains were among the roughly 78 million unique TCR beta chains that a later analysis counted. Assay: immunoSEQ multiplex PCR; the TCRdb copy retains only in-frame clones and omits some. Clone size and V and J calls were adopted from that table, with D and trimming inferred from the DNA. The table shows about 98,000 clones, with about 81% occurring only once. Sequencing was performed on PBMCs. This sequence originates from a man aged 35 to 55 in good health and CMV-seronegative.

Here the CDR3 DNA reads TGCGCCAGCAGCTGGGGCTCAGGGGGTAGCTACAATGAGCAGTTCTTC. Translation: CASSWGSGGSYNEQFF. The gene calls are TRBV5-1 and TRBJ2-1; TRBD1 aligns across 7 bases. Per the germline V gene, CDR1 is SGHRS and CDR2 is YFSETQ. J lost 3 bases, V lost 3 bases, and 9 bases had no gene match. The CDR3 contains 16 residues.